This T cell receptor (beta chain) came from a study of blood T cell repertoires in COVID-19. Sequencing used immunoSEQ multiplex PCR; TCRdb keeps in-frame clones, though not all of them. The sample includes about 90,000 clones, approximately 86% seen only once; the top ten take 0.95% to 1.5%. CDR3 length: 15 residues. Germline V CDR1 and CDR2: KGHSH, LQKENI. The trim removed 3 bases at V and 0 bases at J, leaving 5 bases unmatched. Input material: peripheral blood. The clonotype was recovered from a man older than 75 with active or convalescent COVID-19. The V and J genes are TRBV18 and TRBJ2-7; 7 nucleotides align to TRBD1. The CDR3 coding sequence is TGTGCCAGCTCACCCCCAGGGGGATCCTCCTACGAGCAGTACTTC. This gives the protein CASSPPGGSSYEQYF.